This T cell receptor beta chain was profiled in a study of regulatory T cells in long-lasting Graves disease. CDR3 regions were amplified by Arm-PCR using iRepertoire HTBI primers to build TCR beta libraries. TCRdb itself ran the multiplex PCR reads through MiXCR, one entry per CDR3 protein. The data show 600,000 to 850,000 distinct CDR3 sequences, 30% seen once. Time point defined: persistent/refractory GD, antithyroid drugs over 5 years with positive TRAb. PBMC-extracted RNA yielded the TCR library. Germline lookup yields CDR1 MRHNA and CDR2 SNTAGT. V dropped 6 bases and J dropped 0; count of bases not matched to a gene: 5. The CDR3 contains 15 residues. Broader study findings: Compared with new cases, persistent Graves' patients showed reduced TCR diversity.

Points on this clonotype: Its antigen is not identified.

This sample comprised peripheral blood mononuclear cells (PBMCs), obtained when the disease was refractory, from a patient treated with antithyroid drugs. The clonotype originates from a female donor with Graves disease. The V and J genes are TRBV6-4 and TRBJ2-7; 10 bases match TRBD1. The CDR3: CASRKDRGYSYEQYF. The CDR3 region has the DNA TGTGCCAGCAGGAAGGACAGGGGGTACTCCTACGAGCAGTACTTC.